The clone carrying this TCR beta chain was detected ten times or more. Its antigen is as yet unknown. This specimen belongs to a study of T-cell reconstitution after alpha-beta-depleted transplantation in children. A TCRbeta library incorporating unique molecular identifiers was prepared. TCRdb reprocessed the PCR reads with MiXCR, giving one entry per CDR3 protein. The table lists 500,000 to 650,000 distinct CDR3 sequences, 13% of them singletons. Study-wide points: Most T-cell counts and diversity one year after the transplant came from T cells that were newly produced.

This clonotype was obtained from a male patient under 18 who had a stem cell transplant for acute myeloid leukemia, so the T cells may come from the graft donor. The source was PBMCs, mostly from graft donor cells, collected 360 days after TCRalphabeta/CD19-depleted stem cell transplant.

CDR3 in amino acids: CASSSTQAGELFF. CDR3 DNA sequence: TGTGCCAGCAGTTCCACCCAGGCCGGGGAGCTGTTTTTT. The V gene is TRBV28, the J gene TRBJ2-2; D call uncertain. Trimming cost V 4 bases and J 6 bases, with 9 bases left between them. The germline V gene has CDR1 MDHEN and CDR2 SYDVKM. The CDR3 runs 13 residues.